This record looks at one T cell receptor beta chain sequence and its context. This clone occurred once. Its target antigen remains unknown. Within one base of it there is no much larger clone, and no base qualities were kept. The label giving this sample's time point can be read as: baseline before oral tofacitinib. Peripheral blood and lesional scalp punch biopsies were obtained from patients with alopecia areata. After PBMCs were isolated by density centrifugation and stained for CD3, CD4 and CD8, a FACSAria was used to sort CD4+ and CD8+ T cells. Reading from cysteine to phenylalanine, the CDR3 counts 18 amino acids. Left in the record is the CDR3 DNA by itself, 54 bases read in frame from the first base. V ends up 2 bases short and J 0 bases short, with an unmatched junction base count of 9. This entry belongs to a study of CD8+ T cells in alopecia areata (dated 2018 in TCRdb). Regarding the study in general: Treated patients were enrolled in an open-label pilot trial of oral tofacitinib at 5 to 10 mg twice daily for moderate-to-severe alopecia areata. Tofacitinib was given for 6 to 18 months, followed by 6 months of follow-up off drug to assess delayed response and recurrence. High-throughput TCRbeta sequencing was used to examine T cell clonal expansion in alopecia areata in both the C3H/HeJ mouse model and human patients. Human TCRbeta sequencing covered scalp tissue and sorted CD4+ and CD8+ peripheral blood T cells from patchy and totalis/universalis alopecia areata patients and healthy controls. Biopsies were taken from tofacitinib-treated patients at baseline and again at 4 and 24 weeks into treatment, and several of those patients also had a later scalp biopsy. Clonality in the scalp was compared among normal scalp (n=4), patchy alopecia areata scalp (n=8), and alopecia totalis/universalis scalp (n=8). RNA was obtained with the PAXgene miRNA kit for fixed scalp, the miRNeasy kit for PBMCs, and the RNeasy kit for mouse skin. Amplification of TCRbeta CDR3 regions was done by immunoSEQ multiplex PCR using 35 Vbeta forward primers and 13 Jbeta reverse primers.

Paper-wide results and their limitations: Shared TCR sequences between patients were less evident than in mice, which may be partly attributable to HLA diversity in the patient population. Unlike mouse skin, where gammadelta T cells dominate, normal human skin contains resident alphabeta T cells that get sequenced too, which complicates analysis of the scalp TCR repertoire. Higher clonality and more expanded CD8+ clones were observed in lesional scalp than in normal scalp, particularly in alopecia totalis/universalis, a finding suggestive of antigenic drive.

The protocol used for the library was the immunoSEQ multiplex PCR assay. To provide template for TCR sequencing, every sample had RNA extracted and reverse transcribed into cDNA. SuperScript III was used to make first-strand cDNA, primed with a 2:1 mix of oligo-dT and random hexamers. A synthetic immune receptor repertoire was used to assess amplification bias, and residual bias was removed computationally. As for how the authors treated the data: After raw reads were preprocessed to remove errors, the CDR3 was defined following IMGT conventions as running from the conserved cysteine to phenylalanine. Clonality was computed by normalizing Shannon entropy by log2 of the number of productive unique TCRs and subtracting the result from 1. Scalp TCRbeta sequences were cross-referenced with sorted blood CD4 and CD8 repertoires so that the CD4 or CD8 identity of scalp clones could be inferred. TCRdb's version of the immuneACCESS table is confined to in-frame rearrangements and falls short of the full clone set. An unresolved V gene accounts for under half of the shortfall where checked; the remainder is of unknown origin. V, J and clone size are taken as reported in that table, and D and trimming were inferred from the DNA itself. The sample table contains 150,000 to 200,000 clones; only one count was recorded for just under 60% of them. Of the sample, roughly 14% falls within the top ten clones.

This TCR was recovered from a human donor with alopecia areata. The rearranged segments are TRBV23-1 and TRBJ1-2, and TRBD1 matches 10 of the central bases. TRBV23-1 is identified as an open reading frame with a role that is uncertain. The specimen was CD4+ T cells sorted from blood, collected at week 0. The CDR3 is CASSQVRDRGKTNYGYTF. The nucleotides read TGCGCCAGCAGTCAAGTCCGGGACAGGGGAAAGACTAACTATGGCTACACCTTC.